The 29 T cell receptor beta chains listed next were all sequenced from one sample in a study of T cells in Graves' hyperthyroidism and ophthalmopathy. RNA transcripts yielded amplified TCR beta CDR3 regions. Initially, a first-round RT-PCR of the TCR CDR3 employed the HTBI primer set. One entry per CDR3 protein results from TCRdb running MiXCR on the multiplex PCR reads. The sample contains around 660,000 distinct CDR3 sequences, about 45% of which appear only once. The sample consisted of peripheral blood or thyroid tissue (not recorded which). These receptors came from an adult man with Graves' disease, either hyperthyroidism or ophthalmopathy (not recorded which).

The chain employs TRBV29-1 and TRBJ1-5, with 7 bases lining up with TRBD1. The CDR3 is made up of 14 amino acids. Unmatched junction bases numbered 8, after V lost 6 bases and J lost 3 bases. Looked up from germline, CDR1 is SQVTM and CDR2 is ANQGSEA. CDR3 nucleotides: TGCAGCGTGGCCGGGACAGCGACCAATCAGCCCCAGCATTTT. Protein: CSVAGTATNQPQHF.

Ten or more counts support this clonotype. The rearrangement uses TRBV20-1 and TRBJ2-7, with a weak D call TRBD2 (5 bases). V was clipped by 0 bases and J by 3 bases, with 12 bases between them. The CDR3 contains 14 residues. The germline V gene has CDR1 DFQATT and CDR2 SNEGSKA (reference sequence). Here the CDR3 reads CSARDVGIDYEQYF. The CDR3 nucleotides read TGCAGTGCTAGAGATGTCGGGATTGACTACGAGCAGTACTTC.

The chain employs TRBV7-9 and TRBJ1-1; no definite D call. The ends were cut back, 6 bases at V and 8 bases at J, with 22 bases in the middle. CDR3 length equals 15 residues. Germline assignment: CDR1 SEHNR and CDR2 FQNEAQ (reference sequence). CDR3 in DNA: TGTGCCAGCAGGCACCCCGGACCGGGAGAAAGAGAAGCTTTCTTT. Its protein product is CASRHPGPGEREAFF.

CDR3 sequence reads: CASSRSTGQGDGYTF. The CDR3 DNA is TGCGCCAGCAGCCGATCAACTGGACAGGGGGATGGCTACACCTTC. The rearrangement joins TRBV4-1 to TRBJ1-2; 10 bases agree with TRBD1. Germline values: CDR1 MGHRA, CDR2 YSYEKL. The trim removed 4 bases at V and 6 bases at J, leaving 8 bases unmatched. The CDR3 has 15 amino acids.

This clonotype was seen at least ten times. The rearrangement links TRBV6-4 to TRBJ1-1, with D perhaps matching TRBD1 (6 bases). V was cut by 4 bases and J by 1 base, with 10 bases left in between. Germline V CDR1 and CDR2: MRHNA, SNTAGT. This CDR3 has 14 amino acids. The CDR3 region is CASSGGHKNTEAFF. In DNA, the CDR3 is TGTGCCAGCAGTGGGGGACACAAGAACACTGAAGCTTTCTTT.

For the CDR3, the DNA is TGCAGCGTTGTAAGGCTTGGAAACACCATATATTTT. Protein: CSVVRLGNTIYF. This chain joins TRBV29-1 and TRBJ1-3; no definite D call. V was trimmed by 4 bases and J by 3 bases, leaving 7 bases between them. This CDR3 spans 12 amino acids. Germline CDR1 reads SQVTM; CDR2 reads ANQGSEA.

About this clonotype: Its ends do not fully match the called genes, so a read error is possible. The chain is built from TRBV10-3 and TRBJ1-2, with 10 bases aligning to TRBD1. The germline gives CDR1 ENHRY, CDR2 SYGVKD. The length of the CDR3 is 16 residues. CDR3 region: CAISESTQGTGDGYTF. As DNA, the CDR3 is TGCGCCATCAGTGAGTCGACTCAGGGGACAGGGGATGGCTACACCTTC.

This clonotype was seen at least ten times. The rearrangement uses TRBV25-1 and TRBJ2-1; 7 bases map to TRBD1. The J segment lost 0 bases and the V segment lost 4 bases, leaving 0 bases of the junction unmatched. Germline CDR1 reads MGHDK; CDR2 reads SYGVNS. The CDR3 length is 14 residues. CDR3 DNA sequence: TGTGCCAGCAGTGGGGACAGCTCCTACAATGAGCAGTTCTTC. Its translation: CASSGDSSYNEQFF.

This clonotype has just a few counts. The chain links TRBV12-5 to TRBJ2-7, with 8 nucleotides matching TRBD1. With V trimmed by 4 bases and J by 1 base, 6 bases remained unmatched. CDR3 length: 15 residues. Germline V lookup: CDR1 LGHNT, CDR2 FRNRAP. The CDR3 region is CASGSRQGPSYEQYF. As DNA, the CDR3 is TGTGCTAGTGGTTCAAGACAGGGGCCATCCTACGAGCAGTACTTC. Filled out from reference TRBV12-5 and TRBJ2-7, the complete variable domain reads DARVTQTPRHKVTEMGQEVTMRCQPILGHNTVFWYRQTMMQGLELLAYFRNRAPLDDSGMPKDRFSAEMPDATLATLKIQPSEPRDSAVYFCASGSRQGPSYEQYFGPGTRLTVT.

The V gene is TRBV7-8, the J gene TRBJ1-5, with 7 bases aligning to TRBD1. V shed 5 bases and J 0 bases; nucleotides not matched to a gene: 4. Per the germline V gene, CDR1 is SGHVS and CDR2 is FQNEAQ. The CDR3 runs to 15 residues. The CDR3 reads CASSRGTASNQPQHF. As DNA, the CDR3 is TGTGCCAGCAGCCGCGGGACAGCTAGCAATCAGCCCCAGCATTTT.

The chain couples TRBV10-3 to TRBJ1-1; TRBD1 aligns across 8 bases. Germline CDR1 ENHRY, CDR2 SYGVKD. The CDR3 sequence is 15 residues long. The DNA of the CDR3 is TGTGCGATAAAAACTGGGACAGGACGGAACACTGAAGCTTTCTTT. Translated: CAIKTGTGRNTEAFF.

The CDR3 coding sequence is TGTGCCTGCACTCGGGCACCAACTAATGAAAAACTGTTTTTT. Protein product: CACTRAPTNEKLFF. The chain links TRBV10-3 to TRBJ1-4; D not certain. V was trimmed by 11 bases and J by 0 bases, leaving 13 bases between them. Germline values: CDR1 ENHRY, CDR2 SYGVKD. The CDR3 contains 14 residues.

This sequence joins TRBV20-1 and TRBJ2-7; 10 positions agree with TRBD1. The CDR3 has 14 residues. CDR1 is DFQATT, CDR2 SNEGSKA, per germline (reference sequence). Germline trimming cut 5 bases from V and 0 bases from J; bases unmatched to any gene: 4. The CDR3 nucleotides are TGCAGTGCTGTGGACAGGGGGAGCTCCTACGAGCAGTACTTC. Protein product: CSAVDRGSSYEQYF.

As concerns this clonotype: A much bigger clone sits one base away, suggesting this may be a read error. The chain employs TRBV20-1 and TRBJ2-5; D gene uncertain. This CDR3 is built from 11 residues. CDR1 is DFQATT and CDR2 is SNEGSKA in the germline V gene (reference sequence). The CDR3 sequence is CSSREAETQYF. CDR3 bases: TGCAGTTCTAGAGAGGCAGAGACCCAGTACTTC.

V and J are TRBV9 and TRBJ1-1; D is unresolved. V lost 5 bases and J lost 2, with 19 bases in between. This CDR3 contains 16 residues. Germline CDR1 reads SGDLS; CDR2 reads YYNGEE. The CDR3, as DNA: TGTGCCAGCAGTGCTAGAAGTGGTGGCGGCAACACTGAAGCTTTCTTT. Its protein is CASSARSGGGNTEAFF.

In the case of this clonotype: A read error may produce the germline difference seen at one junction end. The genes are TRBV7-2 and TRBJ1-6; D not resolved. The length of the CDR3 is 18 residues. In germline, CDR1 is SGHTA, CDR2 FQGNSA. The CDR3 loop reads CASSLDPSRSSYNSPLHF. The DNA of the CDR3 is TGCGCCAGCAGCTTAGATCCGAGCCGGAGCTCCTATAATTCACCCCTCCACTTT.

V gene TRBV29-1 combines with J gene TRBJ1-2; 7 positions match TRBD1. V shed 8 bases and J 3 bases; nucleotides not matched to a gene: 6. Germline CDR1 SQVTM, CDR2 ANQGSEA. This CDR3 comprises 12 residues. CDR3: CSLEGADYGYTF. For the CDR3, the DNA is TGCAGCTTGGAGGGGGCTGACTATGGCTACACCTTC.

J is TRBJ1-5 and V is TRBV24-1; no reliable D call. The CDR3 is 15 amino acids. Trimming removed 6 bases from V and 3 bases from J, with 14 bases in between. Per germline, CDR1 KGHDR and CDR2 SFDVKD. The CDR3 DNA reads TGTGCCACCAGTAGTATAGCGGGTGCCAATCAGCCCCAGCATTTT. Translated: CATSSIAGANQPQHF.

The V gene is TRBV29-1, the J gene TRBJ1-6; 7 positions match TRBD1. V shed 0 bases, J shed 5 bases, and the junction held 4 bases outside the gene matches. Germline CDR1 and CDR2: SQVTM and ANQGSEA. CDR3 size: 15 residues. The CDR3 loop reads CSVEDSGTDNSPLHF. In nucleotides, the CDR3 is TGCAGCGTTGAAGATAGCGGGACAGATAATTCACCCCTCCACTTT.

The count of this clonotype is one. The J gene is TRBJ1-2, the V gene TRBV2; D might be TRBD1 (5 bases). Trimming stripped 6 bases from V and 4 bases from J, with 21 bases between. Germline values: CDR1 SNHLY, CDR2 FYNNEI. The CDR3 has 16 amino acids. This chain's CDR3 is CASSAGLAGRSYGYTF. The CDR3 DNA reads as TGTGCCAGCAGCGCCGGCCTGGCAGGGAGGAGCTATGGCTACACCTTC.

A remark on this clonotype: This may come from a read error, since a much larger clone is one base off. The V gene is TRBV29-1, the J gene TRBJ2-7; possible D gene TRBD2, 5 bases. The CDR3 has 13 residues. Trimming left V 3 bases short and J 1 base short, with 10 bases between. The germline CDR1 and CDR2 sequences are SQVTM and ANQGSEA. As DNA, the CDR3 is TGCAGCGTTGACGTCAGCGGTTCCTACGAGCAGTACTTC. Translating gives CSVDVSGSYEQYF.

The rearrangement joins TRBV20-1 to TRBJ2-7; 11 bases are shared with TRBD1. V lost 6 bases and J lost 7; bases outside the gene matches: 8. This CDR3 region has 13 residues. The germline gives CDR1 DFQATT, CDR2 SNEGSKA (reference sequence). CDR3 nucleotide sequence: TGCAGTGCGTGGGACAGGGGGTTGAGGGAGCAGTACTTC. It specifies CSAWDRGLREQYF.

CDR3 amino acids: CASSVEPGDGAEAFF. The CDR3, as DNA: TGTGCCAGCAGCGTAGAACCGGGAGACGGGGCTGAAGCTTTCTTT. The rearrangement joins TRBV9 to TRBJ1-1; D is ambiguous. Germline CDR1 is SGDLS and CDR2 is YYNGEE. The CDR3 length is 15 residues. Trimming pared 0 bases from V and 6 bases from J, leaving 15 bases between. Variable domain in full (rest from reference TRBV9 and TRBJ1-1): DSGVTQTPKHLITATGQRVTLRCSPRSGDLSVYWYQQSLDQGLQFLIQYYNGEERAKGNILERFSAQQFPDLHSELNLSSLELGDSALYFCASSVEPGDGAEAFFGQGTRLTVV.

A note on this clonotype: Since a much larger clone is just one base distant, this may be a read error. This sequence joins TRBV9 and TRBJ1-3, with D perhaps matching TRBD1 (5 bases). CDR1 SGDLS and CDR2 YYNGEE come from the germline V gene. The CDR3 contains 13 residues. The chain's CDR3 is CASSVDRRDTMYF. Written as DNA, the CDR3 is TGTGCCAGCAGCGTAGACAGGAGAGACACCATGTATTTT.

As to this clonotype: The CDR3 does not close with the conserved phenylalanine or tryptophan, likely indicating a read error. No DNA is shown, since the ends of the CDR3 on it are uncertain; the CDR3 is the one TCRdb lists. The genes are TRBV2 and TRBJ1-4; the table's D call TRBD1 went unverified against the DNA. Germline CDR1 and CDR2: SNHLY and FYNNEI. The CDR3 is 10 amino acids in total, end residues counted. The CDR3 here is CASSEIQGIY.

The chain is built from TRBV24-1 and TRBJ2-2; D is undetermined. V was shortened by 7 bases and J by 2 bases, with 7 bases between the two germline ends. Looked up from germline, CDR1 is KGHDR and CDR2 is SFDVKD. There are 13 residues in the CDR3. The chain's CDR3 is CATRSGNTGELFF. In DNA, the CDR3 is TGTGCCACCAGGAGTGGCAACACCGGGGAGCTGTTTTTT.

The genes are TRBV7-9 and TRBJ2-5, with D possibly TRBD2 on 6 matching bases. The end of the DNA is better explained by TRBJ2-7, so the J call may be wrong. The CDR3 contains 15 residues. CDR1 is SEHNR and CDR2 is FQNEAQ in the germline V gene (reference sequence). The CDR3 here is CASSGVGGTSYEQYF. CDR3 in DNA: TGTGCCAGCAGTGGGGTCGGCGGGACCTCCTACGAGCAGTACTTC.

For the CDR3, the DNA is TGTGCCAGCAGTGAACAGGGCCGGGCTGACTATGGCTACACCTTC. This gives the protein CASSEQGRADYGYTF. V is TRBV6-5 and J is TRBJ1-2, with a tentative D call TRBD1 (6 bases). Trimming pared 5 bases from V and 3 bases from J, leaving 16 bases between. The germline CDR1 and CDR2 sequences are MNHEY and SVGAGI. The CDR3 extends over 15 amino acids.

V and J are TRBV9 and TRBJ1-1, with D unclear. This CDR3 region has 19 residues. The germline CDR1 and CDR2 sequences are SGDLS and YYNGEE. Trimming left V 4 bases short and J 0 bases short, with 25 bases between. The CDR3 DNA is TGTGCCAGCAGCCTAAACCCGCCGACGACAACAGACATGAACACTGAAGCTTTCTTT. It yields the protein CASSLNPPTTTDMNTEAFF.